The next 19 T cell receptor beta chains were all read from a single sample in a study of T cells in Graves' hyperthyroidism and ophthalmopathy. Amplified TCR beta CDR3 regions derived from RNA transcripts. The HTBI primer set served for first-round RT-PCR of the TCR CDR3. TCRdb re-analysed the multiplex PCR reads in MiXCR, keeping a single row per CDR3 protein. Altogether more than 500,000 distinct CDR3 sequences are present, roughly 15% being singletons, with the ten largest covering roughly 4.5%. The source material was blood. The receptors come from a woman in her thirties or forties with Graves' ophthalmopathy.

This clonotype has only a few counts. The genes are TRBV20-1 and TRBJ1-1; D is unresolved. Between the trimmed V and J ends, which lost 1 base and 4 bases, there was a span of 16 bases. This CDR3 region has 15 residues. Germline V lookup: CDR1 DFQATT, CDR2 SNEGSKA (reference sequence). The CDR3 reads CSARGHAGRGTEAFF. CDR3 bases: TGCAGTGCTAGAGGTCATGCGGGTCGGGGCACTGAAGCTTTCTTT.

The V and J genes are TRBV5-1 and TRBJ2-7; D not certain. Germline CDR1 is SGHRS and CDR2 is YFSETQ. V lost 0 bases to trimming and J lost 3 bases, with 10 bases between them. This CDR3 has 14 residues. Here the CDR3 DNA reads TGCGCCAGCAGCTTGGGTGCTACAAACTACGAGCAGTACTTC. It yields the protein CASSLGATNYEQYF.

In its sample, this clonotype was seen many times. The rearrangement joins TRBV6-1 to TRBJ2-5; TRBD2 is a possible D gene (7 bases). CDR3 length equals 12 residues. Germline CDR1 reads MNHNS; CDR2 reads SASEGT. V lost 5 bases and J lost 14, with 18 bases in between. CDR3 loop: CASSSQGGTLYF. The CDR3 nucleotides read TGTGCCAGCAGTTCACAGGGAGGGACCCTCTACTTC.

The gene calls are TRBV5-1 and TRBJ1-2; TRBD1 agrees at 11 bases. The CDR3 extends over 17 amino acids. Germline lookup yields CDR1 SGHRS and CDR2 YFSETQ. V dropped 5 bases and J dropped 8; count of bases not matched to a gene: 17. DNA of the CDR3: TGCGCCAGCAGTCCTACCGGGACAGGGGGACCCCCCGGGGGCTACACCTTC. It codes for CASSPTGTGGPPGGYTF.

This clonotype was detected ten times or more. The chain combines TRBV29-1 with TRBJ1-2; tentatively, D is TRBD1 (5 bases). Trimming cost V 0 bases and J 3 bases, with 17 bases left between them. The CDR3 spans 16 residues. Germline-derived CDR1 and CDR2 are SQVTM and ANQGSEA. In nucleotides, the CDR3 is TGCAGCGTTGAAGATGTCGGGGGAAGGAGAGACTATGGCTACACCTTC. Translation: CSVEDVGGRRDYGYTF.

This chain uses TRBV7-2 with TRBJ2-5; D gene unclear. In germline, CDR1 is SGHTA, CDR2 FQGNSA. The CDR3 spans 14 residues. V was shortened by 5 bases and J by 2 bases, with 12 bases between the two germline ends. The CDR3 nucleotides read TGTGCCAGCAGCCCCGAAGTCCAGCAAGAGACCCAGTACTTC. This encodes CASSPEVQQETQYF.

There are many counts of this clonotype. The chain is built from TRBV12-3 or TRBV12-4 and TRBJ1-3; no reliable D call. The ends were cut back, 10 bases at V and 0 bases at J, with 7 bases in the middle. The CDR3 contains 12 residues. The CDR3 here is CATRASGNTIYF. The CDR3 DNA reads TGTGCCACCCGGGCCTCTGGAAACACCATATATTTT.

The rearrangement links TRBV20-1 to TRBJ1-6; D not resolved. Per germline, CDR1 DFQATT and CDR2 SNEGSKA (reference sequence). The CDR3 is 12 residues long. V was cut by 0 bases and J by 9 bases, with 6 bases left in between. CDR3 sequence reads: CSARDVGSPLHF. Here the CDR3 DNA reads TGCAGTGCTAGAGATGTTGGTTCACCCCTCCACTTT.

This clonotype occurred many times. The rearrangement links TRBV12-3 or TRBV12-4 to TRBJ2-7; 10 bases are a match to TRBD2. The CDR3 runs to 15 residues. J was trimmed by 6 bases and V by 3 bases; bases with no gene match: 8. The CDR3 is CASSFAGLASPEQYF. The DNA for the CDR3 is TGTGCCAGCAGTTTCGCGGGACTAGCGTCCCCCGAGCAGTACTTC.

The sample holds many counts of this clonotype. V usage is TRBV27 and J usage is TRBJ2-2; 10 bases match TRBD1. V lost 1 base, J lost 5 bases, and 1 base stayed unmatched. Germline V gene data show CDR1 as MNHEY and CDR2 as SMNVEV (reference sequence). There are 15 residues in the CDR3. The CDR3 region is CASSLLGQGTGELFF. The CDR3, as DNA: TGTGCCAGCAGTTTATTGGGACAGGGGACCGGGGAGCTGTTTTTT.

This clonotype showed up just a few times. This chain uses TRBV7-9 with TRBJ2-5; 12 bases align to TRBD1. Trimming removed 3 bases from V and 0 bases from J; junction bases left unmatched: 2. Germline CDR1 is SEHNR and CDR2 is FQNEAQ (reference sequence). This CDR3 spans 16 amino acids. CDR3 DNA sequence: TGTGCCAGCAGCTTTGGGACAGGGGGCGACCAAGAGACCCAGTACTTC. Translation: CASSFGTGGDQETQYF.

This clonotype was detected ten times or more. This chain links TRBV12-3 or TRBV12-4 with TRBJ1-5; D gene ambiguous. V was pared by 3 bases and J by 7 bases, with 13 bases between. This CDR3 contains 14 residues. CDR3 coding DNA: TGTGCCAGCAGTTTGTCGGGCCCCGGGCAGCCCCAGCATTTT. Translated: CASSLSGPGQPQHF.

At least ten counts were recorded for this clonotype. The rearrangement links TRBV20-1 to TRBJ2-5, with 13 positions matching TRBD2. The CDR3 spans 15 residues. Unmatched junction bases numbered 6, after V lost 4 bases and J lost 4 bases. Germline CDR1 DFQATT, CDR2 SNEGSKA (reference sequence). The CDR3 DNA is TGCAGTGCTAACGGACTAGCGGGAGTCGGAGAGACCCAGTACTTC. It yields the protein CSANGLAGVGETQYF.

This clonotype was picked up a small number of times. The CDR3 loop reads CASSTMTRPDGGHGYTF. The DNA for the CDR3 is TGTGCCAGCAGTACTATGACCAGACCAGACGGGGGGCATGGCTACACCTTC. The chain links TRBV28 to TRBJ1-2; D is perhaps TRBD1 (6 bases). CDR1 is MDHEN and CDR2 is SYDVKM in the germline V gene. V shed 5 bases and J shed 6 bases, with 25 bases lying between them. The CDR3 is 17 residues long.

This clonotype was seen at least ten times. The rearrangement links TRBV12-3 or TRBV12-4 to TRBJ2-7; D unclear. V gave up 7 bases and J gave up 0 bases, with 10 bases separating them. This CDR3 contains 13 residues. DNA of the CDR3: TGTGCCAGCAAAGGTCTGAACTCCTACGAGCAGTACTTC. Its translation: CASKGLNSYEQYF.

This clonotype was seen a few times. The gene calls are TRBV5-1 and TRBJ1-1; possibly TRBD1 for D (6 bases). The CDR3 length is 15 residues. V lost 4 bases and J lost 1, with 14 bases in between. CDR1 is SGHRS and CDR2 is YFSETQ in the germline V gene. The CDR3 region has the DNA TGCGCCAGCAGCGTAACAGGGCCGGAGAACACTGAAGCTTTCTTT. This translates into CASSVTGPENTEAFF.

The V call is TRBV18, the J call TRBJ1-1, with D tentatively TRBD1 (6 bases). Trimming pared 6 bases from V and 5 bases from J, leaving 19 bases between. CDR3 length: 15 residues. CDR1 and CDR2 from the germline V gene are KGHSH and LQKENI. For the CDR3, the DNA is TGTGCCAGCTCCGGGTCGGGCGCAGGGACAACTGAAGCTTTCTTT. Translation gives CASSGSGAGTTEAFF. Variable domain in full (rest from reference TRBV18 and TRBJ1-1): NAGVMQNPRHLVRRRGQEARLRCSPMKGHSHVYWYRQLPEEGLKFMVYLQKENIIDESGMPKERFSAEFPKEGPSILRIQQVVRGDSAAYFCASSGSGAGTTEAFFGQGTRLTVV.

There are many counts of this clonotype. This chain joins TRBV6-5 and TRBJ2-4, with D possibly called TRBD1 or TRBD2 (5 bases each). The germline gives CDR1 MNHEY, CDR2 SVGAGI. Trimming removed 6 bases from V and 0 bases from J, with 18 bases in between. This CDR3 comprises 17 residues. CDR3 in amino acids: CASSRNSGTLAKNIQYF. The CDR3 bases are TGTGCCAGCAGCAGAAACTCTGGGACCCTAGCCAAAAACATTCAGTACTTC.

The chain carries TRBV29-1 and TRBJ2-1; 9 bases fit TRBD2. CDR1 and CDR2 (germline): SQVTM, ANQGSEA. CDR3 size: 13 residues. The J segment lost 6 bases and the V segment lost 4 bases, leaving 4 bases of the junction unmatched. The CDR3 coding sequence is TGCAGCGTTGTTAGCGGGAGATCCAATGAGCAGTTCTTC. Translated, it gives CSVVSGRSNEQFF.